The T cell receptor (beta chain) described here comes from a study of shared clonotypes between healthy human individuals. Overall study results and limits: It was expected that sequencing depth would affect clonotype sharing among donors. The diversity represented, both genetic and in exposure history, was limited by few donors.

Germline CDR1 and CDR2: MNHEY and SMNVEV (reference sequence). Trimming removed 8 bases at V and 0 bases at J, with 14 bases between. The CDR3 consists of 14 residues. CD45RO-negative, CCR7-selected cells formed the naive CD8 fraction, which excluded terminally differentiated effector memory CD45RA+ cells. Method: immunoSEQ multiplex PCR; TCRdb's copy keeps in-frame clones and lacks some. The repertoire includes 2 million or so clones, around 96% of them detected once, and about 1.1% sits in the top ten. Concerning this clone itself: The antigen remains unidentified.

The chain has TRBV27 and TRBJ2-7; tentatively, D is TRBD2 (5 bases). The sequencing sample was made of naive CD8+ T cells sorted from blood. The source of this sequence is a man younger than 35 in good health. CDR3 in DNA: TGTGCCAGCTCGGACCGAGGGTTCTCCTACGAGCAGTACTTC. Protein: CASSDRGFSYEQYF.